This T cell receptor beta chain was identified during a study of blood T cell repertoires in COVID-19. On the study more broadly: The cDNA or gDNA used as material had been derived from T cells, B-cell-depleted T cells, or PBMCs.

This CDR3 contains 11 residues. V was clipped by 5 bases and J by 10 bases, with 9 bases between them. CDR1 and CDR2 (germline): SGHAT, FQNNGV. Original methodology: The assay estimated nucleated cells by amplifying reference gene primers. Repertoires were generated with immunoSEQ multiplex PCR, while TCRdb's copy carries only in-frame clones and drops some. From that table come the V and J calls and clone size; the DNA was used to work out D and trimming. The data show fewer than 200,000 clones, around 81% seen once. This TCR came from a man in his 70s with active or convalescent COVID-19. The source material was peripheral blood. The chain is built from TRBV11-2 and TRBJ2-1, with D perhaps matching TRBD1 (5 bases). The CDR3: CASSPNREQFF. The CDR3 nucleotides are TGTGCCAGCAGCCCTAACAGGGAGCAGTTCTTC.